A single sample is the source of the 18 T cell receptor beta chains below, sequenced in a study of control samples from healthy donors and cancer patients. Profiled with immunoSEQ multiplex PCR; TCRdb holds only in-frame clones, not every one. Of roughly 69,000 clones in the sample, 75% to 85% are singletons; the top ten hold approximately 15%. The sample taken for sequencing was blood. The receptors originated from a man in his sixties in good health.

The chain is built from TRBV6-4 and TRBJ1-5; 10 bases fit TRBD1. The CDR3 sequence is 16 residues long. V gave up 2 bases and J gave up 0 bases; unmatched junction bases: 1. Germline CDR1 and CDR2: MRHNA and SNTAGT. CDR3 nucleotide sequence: TGTGCCAGCAGTGACGGGACAGGGGATAGCAATCAGCCCCAGCATTTT. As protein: CASSDGTGDSNQPQHF.

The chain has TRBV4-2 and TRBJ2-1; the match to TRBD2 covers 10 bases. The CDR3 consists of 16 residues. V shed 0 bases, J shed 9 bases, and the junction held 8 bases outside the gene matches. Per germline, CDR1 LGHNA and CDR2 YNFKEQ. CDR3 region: CASSQDASGSSGEQFF. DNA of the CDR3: TGTGCCAGCAGCCAAGATGCTAGCGGGAGTTCGGGTGAGCAGTTCTTC.

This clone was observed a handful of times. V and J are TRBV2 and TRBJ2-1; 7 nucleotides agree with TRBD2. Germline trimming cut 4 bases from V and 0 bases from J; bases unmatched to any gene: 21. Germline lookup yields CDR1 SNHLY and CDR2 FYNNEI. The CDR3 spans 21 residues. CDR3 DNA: TGTGCCAGCAGTGGTCCGGGTTGGACTAGGGGCAAACTAACCTCCTACAATGAGCAGTTCTTC. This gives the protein CASSGPGWTRGKLTSYNEQFF.

Here the CDR3 reads CAWGQGKTEAFF. The CDR3, as DNA: TGTGCCTGGGGACAGGGGAAAACTGAAGCTTTCTTT. The chain uses TRBV30 and TRBJ1-1; 9 bases agree with TRBD1. V was pared by 5 bases and J by 5 bases, with 3 bases of the junction left unmatched. CDR3 length: 12 residues. Germline V gives CDR1 GTSNPN, CDR2 SVGIG (reference sequence). The variable domain in full, completed from reference TRBV30 and TRBJ1-1, reads SQTIHQWPATLVQPVGSPLSLECTVEGTSNPNLYWYRQAAGRGLQLLFYSVGIGQISSEVPQNLSASRPQDRQFILSSKKLLLSDSGFYLCAWGQGKTEAFFGQGTRLTVV.

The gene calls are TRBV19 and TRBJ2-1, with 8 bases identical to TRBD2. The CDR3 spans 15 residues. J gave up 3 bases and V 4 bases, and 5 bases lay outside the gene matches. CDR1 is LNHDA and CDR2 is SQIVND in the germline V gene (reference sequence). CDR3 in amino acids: CASSNGRAVYNEQFF. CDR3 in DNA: TGTGCCAGTAGTAACGGGAGGGCCGTCTACAATGAGCAGTTCTTC.

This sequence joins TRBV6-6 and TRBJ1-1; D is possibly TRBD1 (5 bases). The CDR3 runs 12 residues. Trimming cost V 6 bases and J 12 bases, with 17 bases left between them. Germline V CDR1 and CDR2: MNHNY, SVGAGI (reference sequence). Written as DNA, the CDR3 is TGTGCCAGCAGCAGCGGGACCCTGGGGACTTTCTTT. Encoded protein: CASSSGTLGTFF.

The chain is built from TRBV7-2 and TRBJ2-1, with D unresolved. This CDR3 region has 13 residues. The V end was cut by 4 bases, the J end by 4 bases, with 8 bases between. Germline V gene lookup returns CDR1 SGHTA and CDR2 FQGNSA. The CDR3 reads CASSSAVYNEQFF. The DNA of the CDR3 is TGTGCCAGCAGCTCGGCAGTATACAATGAGCAGTTCTTC.

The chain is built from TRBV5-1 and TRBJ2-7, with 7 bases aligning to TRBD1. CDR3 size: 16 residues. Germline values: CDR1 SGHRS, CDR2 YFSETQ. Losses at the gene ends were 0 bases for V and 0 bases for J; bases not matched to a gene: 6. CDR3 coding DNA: TGCGCCAGCAGCTTGGCCCCAGGGGGAGCCTCCTACGAGCAGTACTTC. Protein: CASSLAPGGASYEQYF.

CDR3 region: CASSNPGHSGGRTGELFF. In nucleotides, the CDR3 is TGTGCCAGCAGCAATCCGGGACATTCGGGAGGGCGGACCGGGGAGCTGTTTTTT. The V and J genes are TRBV7-8 and TRBJ2-2, with 8 bases identical to TRBD2. The ends lost 5 bases at V and 5 bases at J; junction bases unmatched: 16. The germline V gene encodes CDR1 SGHVS and CDR2 FQNEAQ. The CDR3 has 18 residues. Variable domain in full (rest from reference TRBV7-8 and TRBJ2-2): GAGVSQSPRYKVAKRGQDVALRCDPISGHVSLFWYQQALGQGPEFLTYFQNEAQLDKSGLPSDRFFAERPEGSVSTLKIQRTQQEDSAVYLCASSNPGHSGGRTGELFFGEGSRLTVL.

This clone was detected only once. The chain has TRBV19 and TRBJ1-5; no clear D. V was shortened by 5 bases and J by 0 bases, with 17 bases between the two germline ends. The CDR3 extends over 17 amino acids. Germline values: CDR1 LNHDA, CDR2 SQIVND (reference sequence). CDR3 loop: CASSGSSAAYSNQPQHF. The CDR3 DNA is TGTGCCAGTAGTGGTTCCAGCGCCGCTTATAGCAATCAGCCCCAGCATTTT.

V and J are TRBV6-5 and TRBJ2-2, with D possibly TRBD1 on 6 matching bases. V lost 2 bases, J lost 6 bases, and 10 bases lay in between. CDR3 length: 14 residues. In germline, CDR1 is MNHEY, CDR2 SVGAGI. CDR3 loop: CASSYTTGSGELFF. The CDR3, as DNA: TGTGCCAGCAGTTACACTACAGGGTCCGGGGAGCTGTTTTTT.

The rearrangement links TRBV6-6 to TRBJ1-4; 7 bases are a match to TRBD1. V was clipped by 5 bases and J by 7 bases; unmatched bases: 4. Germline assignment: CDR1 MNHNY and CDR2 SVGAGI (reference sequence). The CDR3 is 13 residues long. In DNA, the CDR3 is TGTGCCAGCAGTATCAGGACAGGTGAAAAACTGTTTTTT. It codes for CASSIRTGEKLFF.

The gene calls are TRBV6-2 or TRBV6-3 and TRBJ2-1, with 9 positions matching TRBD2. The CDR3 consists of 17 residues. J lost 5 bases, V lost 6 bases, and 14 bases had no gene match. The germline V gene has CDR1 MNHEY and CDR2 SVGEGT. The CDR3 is CASSRRLQTSGNNEQFF. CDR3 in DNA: TGTGCCAGCAGCCGACGACTCCAGACTAGCGGAAACAATGAGCAGTTCTTC.

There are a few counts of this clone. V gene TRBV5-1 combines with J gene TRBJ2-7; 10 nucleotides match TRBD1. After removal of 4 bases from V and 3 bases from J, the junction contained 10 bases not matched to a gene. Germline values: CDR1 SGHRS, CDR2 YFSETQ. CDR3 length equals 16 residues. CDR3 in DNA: TGCGCCAGCAGCCCTGGGCACCGGGACAGGGGCTACGAGCAGTACTTC. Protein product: CASSPGHRDRGYEQYF.

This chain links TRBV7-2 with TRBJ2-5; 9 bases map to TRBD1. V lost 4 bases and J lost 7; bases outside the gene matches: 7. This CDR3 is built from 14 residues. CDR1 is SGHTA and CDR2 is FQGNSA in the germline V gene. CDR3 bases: TGTGCCAGCAGCTCCCGGACAGGGGAGGGGACCCAGTACTTC. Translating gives CASSSRTGEGTQYF.

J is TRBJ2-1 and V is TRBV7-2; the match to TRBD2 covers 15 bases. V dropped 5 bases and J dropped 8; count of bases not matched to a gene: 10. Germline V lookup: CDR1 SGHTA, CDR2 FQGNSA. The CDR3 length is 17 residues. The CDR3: CASSISGTSGRRDEQFF. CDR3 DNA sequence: TGTGCCAGCAGCATCTCCGGGACTAGCGGGAGGCGGGATGAGCAGTTCTTC. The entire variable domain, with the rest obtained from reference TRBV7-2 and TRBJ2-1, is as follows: GAGVSQSPSNKVTEKGKDVELRCDPISGHTALYWYRQSLGQGLEFLIYFQGNSAPDKSGLPSDRFSAERTGGSVSTLTIQRTQQEDSAVYLCASSISGTSGRRDEQFFGPGTRLTVL.

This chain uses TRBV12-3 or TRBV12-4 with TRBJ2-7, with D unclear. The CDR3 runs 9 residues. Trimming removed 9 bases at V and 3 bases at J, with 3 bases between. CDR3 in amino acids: CASGYEQYF. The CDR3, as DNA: TGTGCCAGTGGCTACGAGCAGTACTTC.

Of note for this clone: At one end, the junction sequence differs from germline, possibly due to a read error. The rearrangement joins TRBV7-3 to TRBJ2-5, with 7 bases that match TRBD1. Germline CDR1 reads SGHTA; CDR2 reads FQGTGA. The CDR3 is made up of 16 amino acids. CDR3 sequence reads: CASSLTPMTGMETQYF. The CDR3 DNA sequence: TGTGCCAGCAGCCTAACCCCCATGACAGGGATGGAGACCCAGTACTTC.